This entry concerns a single TCR beta chain. It has no known antigen specificity. The limits of the CDR3 on the DNA are not certain, so only TCRdb's listed CDR3 is given. This specimen comes from a study of blood T cells in healthy people across ages (dated by TCRdb to between 2015 and 2017). About the investigation overall: In model experiments, template switching captured roughly one uniquely barcoded TCR beta cDNA molecule for every two T cells. The study measured age-related changes in TCR beta repertoire diversity using deep sequencing normalized with unique cDNA molecular identifiers. The donors were split into four age groups: young (average around 16 years), middle-aged (around 40), aged (over 55) and long-lived (about 82). Donors of different ages were randomly distributed across sequencing lanes to avoid experimental bias. The study analyzed two additional independent replicas of 1 million unique cDNA reads from the same blood draw for two donors, one aged 18 to 30 and one aged 80 or older.

The 39 donors, aged roughly 6 to 100 years, were systemically healthy Caucasian individuals from Russia. Each donor gave about 9.2 milliliters of peripheral blood, drawn into EDTA-treated Vacutainer tubes. PBMCs were isolated by Ficoll-Paque density-gradient centrifugation, with at least 7 million obtained per sample. Total RNA, at least 6 micrograms per sample, was extracted from PBMCs with Trizol reagent. Naive CD45RAhigh/CD27high T cell percentages were measured by flow cytometry on a PBMC aliquot from every donor. To prepare the library, 5' RACE was applied. Sequencing was carried out with an Illumina HiSeq 2500. The second PCR ran for about 6 to 11 cycles and used a J-beta primer mix along with a sample-barcoded 5' primer. A template-switch 5' adaptor carrying 12 random nucleotides introduced a unique molecular identifier onto each TCR beta cDNA molecule. Each sample yielded at least 2.5 million CDR3-containing paired-end reads. The Mint cDNA synthesis kit, primed by a TRBC-specific oligonucleotide, was used to synthesize first-strand cDNA from all RNA. Following uracil-DNA glycosylase treatment, all cDNA underwent a first 18-cycle PCR with the universal primers M1SS and BC2_uni_R. In the original analysis: Each sample was normalized by randomly selecting 1 million high-quality reads, each carrying a distinct molecular identifier. Reads sharing molecular identifiers were discarded rather than binned into consensus sequences. CDR3 identification, clonotype clustering and error correction used MiTCR with a Q25 quality threshold and the strictest error-elimination algorithm. A nonparametric unseen species model with Euler transformation was used to estimate lower-bound total TCR beta diversity. TCRdb took the public reads, trimmed them with fastp at Q25, ran MiXCR for clone calling and kept in-frame beta chains. Merged by CDR3 protein, the rows form single entries marked with the most common genes and DNA. For this entry, the V and J calls and clone size follow TCRdb and not the study's own pipeline. The sample table contains about 1.4 million distinct CDR3 sequences; only one count was recorded for approximately 63% of them. The ten largest clonotypes hold about 6.7% of the sample.

The CDR3 sequence holds 15 residues, the cysteine and phenylalanine included. CDR1 and CDR2 (SNHLY, FYNNEI) derive from the germline V gene. General study outcomes and caveats: Because donor CMV infection status was unknown, age-related changes in expanded clonotypes were potentially confounded. As age increased, observed TCR beta diversity per million T cells dropped in a roughly linear way, and a significant reduction was already evident by age 40. Compared with the aged group, the long-lived group had more naive CD4+ T cells, fewer expanded clones and increased TCR diversity, a pattern suggesting age selection. Estimates of total diversity from one million sequenced T cells were regarded as lower bounds and underestimates. There was a strong correlation between observed TCR beta diversity and the percentage of naive T cells measured by flow cytometry. Because profiling used bulk unsorted PBMCs, naive and antigen-experienced compartments could not be compared conclusively.

Sample: blood. Recombination joined TRBV2 with TRBJ2-2; the D segment call TRBD2 is taken from the table without a DNA check. The TCR comes from a man aged 18 to 35 in good health. The CDR3 protein is CASSVVARGTGERFF.